This T cell receptor (beta chain) emerged from a study of beta chain features in type 1 diabetes. Sort purity for all populations was recorded as exceeding 98%. Only one count was recorded for this clone. The antigen remains undetermined. Study-wide findings and caveats: Within each of all four CD4+ subsets, Type 1 diabetes patients had TCRB CDR3s that were moderately but significantly shorter.

Sequenced material consisted of expressed TCRB transcripts (all of the isolated RNA was reverse transcribed). This table comes from immunoSEQ multiplex PCR, and its TCRdb copy is limited to in-frame clones, with some not included. Of about 260,000 clones listed, over 20% are singletons. This clonotype was sampled from a woman aged 40 to 50 with type 1 diabetes. The sequencing sample was made of naive CD4+ T cells from blood.

This chain's CDR3 is CSVEDRRGNYGYTF. The CDR3 coding sequence is TGCAGCGTTGAAGATCGACGGGGGAACTATGGCTACACCTTC. The chain is built from TRBV29-1 and TRBJ1-2; D possibly corresponds to TRBD1 (5 bases). Trimming left V 0 bases short and J 2 bases short, with 10 bases between. The CDR3 loop spans 14 amino acids. Germline V gene data show CDR1 as SQVTM and CDR2 as ANQGSEA.